This is a list of T cell receptor beta chains from one sample in a study of blood T cell repertoires in COVID-19. Profiling relied on immunoSEQ multiplex PCR, and the TCRdb table lists in-frame clones only, not all of them. Of roughly 500,000 clones listed, 88% are singletons. Sequencing was performed on PBMCs or T cells enriched from blood (not recorded which). The source of these receptors is a woman aged 40 to 55 who had recovered from COVID-19. Both conserved end residues are part of each CDR3. Fields, in order: D gene, clone size, V gene, J gene, CDR3 DNA, CDR3 protein. D genes are given only for firm matches. Clone size, where shown, is once, few, many, or a class for clones that have expanded.

d_gene: TRBD2; abundance: NA; v_gene: TRBV28; j_gene: TRBJ2-1; CDR3nt: TGTGCCAGCAGTTGGCTCGGGACTAGCGGGAGAGGCGACAATGAGCAGTTCTTC; CDR3aa: CASSWLGTSGRGDNEQFF
d_gene: NA; abundance: NA; v_gene: TRBV29-1; j_gene: TRBJ1-5; CDR3nt: TGCAGCGTTGTGTCAGGGCTAAATCAGCCCCAGCATTTT; CDR3aa: CSVVSGLNQPQHF
d_gene: NA; abundance: NA; v_gene: TRBV18; j_gene: TRBJ1-1; CDR3nt: TGTGCCAGCTCTCGGACAGAAAACACTGAAGCTTTCTTT; CDR3aa: CASSRTENTEAFF
d_gene: NA; abundance: NA; v_gene: TRBV27; j_gene: TRBJ1-5; CDR3nt: TGTGCCAGCAGTTTATTAGAACCGAACGGCAATCAGCCCCAGCATTTT; CDR3aa: CASSLLEPNGNQPQHF
d_gene: NA; abundance: NA; v_gene: TRBV13; j_gene: TRBJ1-1; CDR3nt: TGTGCCAGCACCCTTGGACGGAGGCACACTGAAGCTTTCTTT; CDR3aa: CASTLGRRHTEAFF
d_gene: NA; abundance: few; v_gene: TRBV19; j_gene: TRBJ1-1; CDR3nt: TGTGCCAGTAGTATAGATGCGATGGCGGGAGCTTTCTTT; CDR3aa: CASSIDAMAGAFF
d_gene: NA; abundance: NA; v_gene: TRBV19; j_gene: TRBJ2-1; CDR3nt: TGTGCCAGTAGTATAGCCCGGGGGTACAATGAGCAGTTCTTC; CDR3aa: CASSIARGYNEQFF
d_gene: NA; abundance: NA; v_gene: TRBV9; j_gene: TRBJ1-5; CDR3nt: TGTGCCAGCAGCGTAGATAGCGATCAGCCCCAGCATTTT; CDR3aa: CASSVDSDQPQHF
d_gene: NA; abundance: NA; v_gene: TRBV18; j_gene: TRBJ2-2; CDR3nt: TGTGCCAGCTCACCGGCGGTCGCCGGGGAGCTGTTTTTT; CDR3aa: CASSPAVAGELFF
d_gene: TRBD1; abundance: NA; v_gene: TRBV19; j_gene: TRBJ1-5; CDR3nt: TGTGCCAGTAGTAAACTCTCCGGGACAGGGGTCAATCAGCCCCAGCATTTT; CDR3aa: CASSKLSGTGVNQPQHF
d_gene: NA; abundance: NA; v_gene: TRBV5-8; j_gene: TRBJ2-1; CDR3nt: TGTGCCAGCAGCTCGGACACCGACAATGAGCAGTTCTTC; CDR3aa: CASSSDTDNEQFF
d_gene: NA; abundance: NA; v_gene: TRBV18; j_gene: TRBJ2-2; CDR3nt: TGTGCCAGCTCACCACCGAGTACCGGGGAGCTGTTTTTT; CDR3aa: CASSPPSTGELFF
d_gene: TRBD1; abundance: NA; v_gene: TRBV7-9; j_gene: TRBJ1-2; CDR3nt: TGTGCCAGCAGCTTAGCTCTTAGGGACAGGGTCCGATTCAACGATGGCTACACCTTC; CDR3aa: CASSLALRDRVRFNDGYTF
d_gene: TRBD2; abundance: NA; v_gene: TRBV18; j_gene: TRBJ2-1; CDR3nt: TGTGCCAGCTCACCAGGCCTAGCGGGAGTATCCTACAATGAGCAGTTCTTC; CDR3aa: CASSPGLAGVSYNEQFF
d_gene: NA; abundance: once; v_gene: TRBV14; j_gene: TRBJ2-4; CDR3nt: TGTGCCAGCAGCCAAGTGATGGGTGGAGGGAACATTCAGTACTTC; CDR3aa: CASSQVMGGGNIQYF
d_gene: TRBD1; abundance: once; v_gene: TRBV6-1; j_gene: TRBJ1-1; CDR3nt: TGTGCCAGCAGATACCAGGGGGCAACTGAAGCTTTCTTT; CDR3aa: CASRYQGATEAFF
d_gene: TRBD1; abundance: NA; v_gene: TRBV30; j_gene: TRBJ1-2; CDR3nt: TGTGCCTGGAAGGGGACAGGCGGCTACACCTTC; CDR3aa: CAWKGTGGYTF
d_gene: NA; abundance: NA; v_gene: TRBV12-1; j_gene: TRBJ1-6; CDR3nt: TGTGCCAGCAGCTTTCTGGGAGGAGAGGAAAATTCACCCCTCCACTTT; CDR3aa: CASSFLGGEENSPLHF
d_gene: NA; abundance: NA; v_gene: TRBV14; j_gene: TRBJ2-7; CDR3nt: TGTGCCAGCAGCCAAGGGCTAGCCGGCTCCTACGAGCAGTACTTC; CDR3aa: CASSQGLAGSYEQYF
d_gene: TRBD1; abundance: NA; v_gene: TRBV4-2; j_gene: TRBJ1-1; CDR3nt: TGTGCCAGCAGCCGAAGACGGGACAGTGGCACTGAAGCTTTCTTT; CDR3aa: CASSRRRDSGTEAFF
d_gene: NA; abundance: NA; v_gene: TRBV2; j_gene: TRBJ2-1; CDR3nt: TGTGCCAGCAGCTCGGAACCGCGGCATGAGCAGTTCTTC; CDR3aa: CASSSEPRHEQFF
d_gene: TRBD1; abundance: NA; v_gene: TRBV24-1; j_gene: TRBJ2-3; CDR3nt: TGTGCCACCAGTGAGTGGACAGGGACAGATACGCAGTATTTT; CDR3aa: CATSEWTGTDTQYF
d_gene: TRBD1; abundance: NA; v_gene: TRBV5-1; j_gene: TRBJ2-2; CDR3nt: TGCGCCAGCAGCTTGTTCCCCGGGGACAGGGGGCTTACCGGGGAGCTGTTTTTT; CDR3aa: CASSLFPGDRGLTGELFF
d_gene: NA; abundance: NA; v_gene: TRBV27; j_gene: TRBJ1-5; CDR3nt: TGTGCCAGCAGTTTATCGATGGGAGGCAATCAGCCTCAGCATTTT; CDR3aa: CASSLSMGGNQPQHF
d_gene: NA; abundance: NA; v_gene: TRBV5-6; j_gene: TRBJ2-1; CDR3nt: TGTGCCAGCAGCTTGGGACAGGGAGGCTATGAGCAGTTCTTC; CDR3aa: CASSLGQGGYEQFF
d_gene: TRBD1; abundance: NA; v_gene: TRBV12-5; j_gene: TRBJ2-3; CDR3nt: TGTGCTAGTGGTCTCGGACAGGGAAACACAGATACGCAGTATTTT; CDR3aa: CASGLGQGNTDTQYF
d_gene: NA; abundance: NA; v_gene: TRBV4-3; j_gene: TRBJ1-4; CDR3nt: TGCGCCAGCAGCCAAGAAGACAGCCGTAATGAAAAACTGTTTTTT; CDR3aa: CASSQEDSRNEKLFF
d_gene: TRBD2; abundance: NA; v_gene: TRBV19; j_gene: TRBJ2-2; CDR3nt: TGTGCCAGTAGTATGGGGGGGGACTCCACCGGGGAGCTGTTTTTT; CDR3aa: CASSMGGDSTGELFF
d_gene: TRBD1; abundance: NA; v_gene: TRBV4-1; j_gene: TRBJ2-1; CDR3nt: TGCGCCAGCAGCCAAAGGACAGGGAGGTCCTACAATGAGCAGTTCTTC; CDR3aa: CASSQRTGRSYNEQFF
d_gene: NA; abundance: NA; v_gene: TRBV14; j_gene: TRBJ2-3; CDR3nt: TGTGCCAGCAGCCACGGGGATACGCAGTATTTT; CDR3aa: CASSHGDTQYF
d_gene: NA; abundance: NA; v_gene: TRBV4-2; j_gene: TRBJ2-4; CDR3nt: TGTGCCAGCAGCCAAGATTCCCCCTCGACAGGAAACAAAAACATTCAGTACTTC; CDR3aa: CASSQDSPSTGNKNIQYF
d_gene: NA; abundance: NA; v_gene: TRBV30; j_gene: TRBJ1-2; CDR3nt: TGTGCCTGGAGTGTGGGGGGAAGGGATGGCTACACCTTC; CDR3aa: CAWSVGGRDGYTF
d_gene: TRBD2; abundance: NA; v_gene: TRBV5-6; j_gene: TRBJ2-1; CDR3nt: TGTGCCAGCAGCAGTGGGACTAGCGGGAGGGTCTTCGATGAGCAGTTCTTC; CDR3aa: CASSSGTSGRVFDEQFF
d_gene: NA; abundance: NA; v_gene: TRBV4-1; j_gene: TRBJ1-3; CDR3nt: TGCGCCAGCAGCCAAGTAGGAAACACCATATATTTT; CDR3aa: CASSQVGNTIYF
d_gene: TRBD2; abundance: NA; v_gene: TRBV10-3; j_gene: TRBJ2-2; CDR3nt: TGTGCCATCAGTACCCCGCGGGGGGGCTCAGGGGCCACCGGGGAGCTGTTTTTT; CDR3aa: CAISTPRGGSGATGELFF
d_gene: NA; abundance: NA; v_gene: TRBV5-8; j_gene: TRBJ2-3; CDR3nt: TGTGCCAGCAGCTTGGTATACGGGTCAGATACGCAGTATTTT; CDR3aa: CASSLVYGSDTQYF
d_gene: NA; abundance: once; v_gene: TRBV25-1; j_gene: TRBJ2-3; CDR3nt: TGTGCCAGCAGTGCGACGCGCGCGGAGCGGGGCACAGATACGCAGTATTTT; CDR3aa: CASSATRAERGTDTQYF
d_gene: TRBD2; abundance: NA; v_gene: TRBV9; j_gene: TRBJ2-3; CDR3nt: TGTGCCAGCAGCGTAGGTTTGACTAGCGGAAAAGATACGCAGTATTTT; CDR3aa: CASSVGLTSGKDTQYF
d_gene: NA; abundance: NA; v_gene: TRBV3-1/TRBV3-2; j_gene: TRBJ2-1; CDR3nt: TGTGCCAGCAACCAGAGAGGCGCCCTCAATGAGCAGTTCTTC; CDR3aa: CASNQRGALNEQFF
d_gene: TRBD2; abundance: few; v_gene: TRBV6-2/TRBV6-3; j_gene: TRBJ2-1; CDR3nt: TGTGCCAGCAGTTACCCTCAACTAGCGGTGAACTACAATGAGCAGTTCTTC; CDR3aa: CASSYPQLAVNYNEQFF
d_gene: NA; abundance: NA; v_gene: TRBV5-1; j_gene: TRBJ2-7; CDR3nt: TGCGCCAGCAGCTTGTCAGACTACGAGCAGTACTTC; CDR3aa: CASSLSDYEQYF
d_gene: TRBD1; abundance: NA; v_gene: TRBV9; j_gene: TRBJ2-2; CDR3nt: TGTGCCAGCAGCGTCTCCGCAGCAGGGGGCGGGGAGCTGTTTTTT; CDR3aa: CASSVSAAGGGELFF
d_gene: NA; abundance: NA; v_gene: TRBV11-2; j_gene: TRBJ2-1; CDR3nt: TGTGCCAGCAGCTTAGGGCTTCAGGGCAATGAGCAGTTCTTC; CDR3aa: CASSLGLQGNEQFF
d_gene: NA; abundance: NA; v_gene: TRBV29-1; j_gene: TRBJ1-2; CDR3nt: TGCAGCGTCACTCAGAATGGGCCTAACTATGGCTACACCTTC; CDR3aa: CSVTQNGPNYGYTF
d_gene: TRBD2; abundance: NA; v_gene: TRBV18; j_gene: TRBJ2-3; CDR3nt: TGTGCCAGCTCACCGACTAGCGGGACGGCAGATACGCAGTATTTT; CDR3aa: CASSPTSGTADTQYF
d_gene: TRBD1; abundance: NA; v_gene: TRBV5-1; j_gene: TRBJ2-7; CDR3nt: TGCGCCAGCAGCCTTGGACAGGGTTCGTACGAGCAGTACTTC; CDR3aa: CASSLGQGSYEQYF
d_gene: NA; abundance: once; v_gene: TRBV7-8; j_gene: TRBJ2-3; CDR3nt: TGTGCCAGCAGCTTACCGCAGGGCACAGATACGCAGTATTTT; CDR3aa: CASSLPQGTDTQYF
d_gene: TRBD2; abundance: NA; v_gene: TRBV10-3; j_gene: TRBJ2-7; CDR3nt: TGTGCCATTGGACTAGCGGGAGGGTACGAGCAGTACTTC; CDR3aa: CAIGLAGGYEQYF
d_gene: TRBD1; abundance: NA; v_gene: TRBV24-1; j_gene: TRBJ2-2; CDR3nt: TGTGCCACCAGTGACCTAGGACAGGGAGAGGACGGGGAGCTGTTTTTT; CDR3aa: CATSDLGQGEDGELFF
d_gene: TRBD2; abundance: NA; v_gene: TRBV18; j_gene: TRBJ2-3; CDR3nt: TGTGCCAGCTCCGCCCTCTGGGCTAGCGGTGACACAGATACGCAGTATTTT; CDR3aa: CASSALWASGDTDTQYF
d_gene: NA; abundance: NA; v_gene: TRBV4-3; j_gene: TRBJ1-6; CDR3nt: TGCGCCAGCAGCCAAGCGACGGGCGGGAAATCACCCCTCCACTTT; CDR3aa: CASSQATGGKSPLHF
d_gene: NA; abundance: NA; v_gene: TRBV10-1; j_gene: TRBJ1-2; CDR3nt: TGCGCCAGCAGTGACTCCACTCTCTATGGCTACACCTTC; CDR3aa: CASSDSTLYGYTF
d_gene: TRBD1; abundance: NA; v_gene: TRBV6-6; j_gene: TRBJ1-1; CDR3nt: TGTGCCAGCAGTCTCATGGACAGGACTGAAGCTTTCTTT; CDR3aa: CASSLMDRTEAFF
d_gene: TRBD2; abundance: NA; v_gene: TRBV3-1/TRBV3-2; j_gene: TRBJ2-5; CDR3nt: TGTGCCAGCAGCCCGACTAGCGGGGAGACCCAGTACTTC; CDR3aa: CASSPTSGETQYF